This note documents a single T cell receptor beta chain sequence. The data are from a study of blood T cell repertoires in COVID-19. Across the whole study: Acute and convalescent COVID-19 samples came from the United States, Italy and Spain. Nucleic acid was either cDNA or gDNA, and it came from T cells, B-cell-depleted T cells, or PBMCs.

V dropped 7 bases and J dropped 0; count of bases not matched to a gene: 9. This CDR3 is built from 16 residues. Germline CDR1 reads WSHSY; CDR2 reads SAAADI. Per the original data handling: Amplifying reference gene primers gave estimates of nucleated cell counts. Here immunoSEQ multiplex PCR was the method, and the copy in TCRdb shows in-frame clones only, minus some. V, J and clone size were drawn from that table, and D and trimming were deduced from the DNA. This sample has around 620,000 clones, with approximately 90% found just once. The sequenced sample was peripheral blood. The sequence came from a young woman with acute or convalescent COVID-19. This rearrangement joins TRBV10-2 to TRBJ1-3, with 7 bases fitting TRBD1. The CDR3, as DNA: TGCGCCAGCACCGGGACAGATCTCTCCTCTGGAAACACCATATATTTT. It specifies CASTGTDLSSGNTIYF.